The 22 T cell receptor beta chains listed next were all sequenced from one sample in a study of shared clonotypes between healthy human individuals. Sequencing used immunoSEQ multiplex PCR; TCRdb keeps in-frame clones, though not all of them. The sample has 2 million to 3 million clones, 93% seen once; the top ten hold 0.36%. Sequencing was carried out using naive CD4+ T cells from PBMCs. Subset indicated: CD45RA+ positively selected. Every receptor here comes from a man aged 18 to 29 in good health. Some clones in this sample may be carry-over from other donors' samples.

The V call is TRBV15, the J call TRBJ2-7, with no clear D. V shed 1 base and J shed 4 bases, with 8 bases lying between them. CDR3 length: 13 residues. Germline V CDR1 and CDR2: LNHNV, YYDKDF (reference sequence). The CDR3 spells CATSRAVGYEQYF. The CDR3 DNA reads as TGTGCCACCAGCAGAGCGGTCGGTTACGAGCAGTACTTC.

Regarding this clone: Other DNA sequences in this specimen translate into the identical CDR3. The rearrangement uses TRBV28 and TRBJ1-5; 9 bases align to TRBD1. The germline CDR1 and CDR2 sequences are MDHEN and SYDVKM. The V gene end was trimmed by 3 bases and the J gene end by 2 bases; junction bases not matched to a gene: 2. CDR3 length: 15 residues. CDR3 sequence: CASSLRTGGNQPQHF. The CDR3 region has the DNA TGTGCCAGCAGTTTGAGGACAGGGGGCAATCAGCCCCAGCATTTT.

The V and J genes are TRBV11-3 and TRBJ2-1; no clear D. Germline-derived CDR1 and CDR2 are SGHNT and YENEEA. The CDR3 is made up of 13 amino acids. The V end lost 4 bases, the J end lost 2 bases, and 6 bases lay between the germline ends. The CDR3 protein is CASSSNAYNEQFF. The CDR3 bases are TGTGCCAGCAGCTCCAACGCCTACAATGAGCAGTTCTTC. The full variable domain, rest sourced from reference TRBV11-3 and TRBJ2-1, is EAGVVQSPRYKIIEKKQPVAFWCNPISGHNTLYWYLQNLGQGPELLIRYENEEAVDDSQLPKDRFSAERLKGVDSTLKIQPAELGDSAVYLCASSSNAYNEQFFGPGTRLTVL.

This clone was observed once. V gene TRBV28 combines with J gene TRBJ1-4; D call uncertain. The CDR3 is made up of 12 amino acids. Trimming shortened V by 6 bases and J by 2 bases, and 4 bases separated the two germline ends. In germline, CDR1 is MDHEN, CDR2 SYDVKM. The CDR3: CASRHTNEKLFF. The CDR3 coding sequence is TGTGCCAGCAGGCATACTAATGAAAAACTGTTTTTT.

The genes are TRBV7-8 and TRBJ2-7; D uncertain. Trimming pared 1 base from V and 4 bases from J, leaving 8 bases between. This CDR3 is built from 13 residues. From germline, CDR1 is SGHVS and CDR2 FQNEAQ. CDR3 sequence reads: CASSLGKLYEQYF. The CDR3 DNA is TGTGCCAGCAGCTTAGGGAAGCTTTACGAGCAGTACTTC.

Turning to this clone: Germline and junction disagree at one end, which may indicate a read error. Distinct nucleotide sequences in the sample also encode this CDR3. The V gene is TRBV4-1, the J gene TRBJ2-7; D is unclear. The CDR3 spans 15 residues. CDR1 and CDR2 (germline): MGHRA, YSYEKL. The CDR3 DNA follows: TGCGCCAGCAGTCAAGCCCCCTCGGGTATCTACGAGCAGTACTTC. Translating it yields CASSQAPSGIYEQYF.

The rearrangement joins TRBV5-4 to TRBJ2-2, with D possibly matching TRBD1 (6 bases). The CDR3 has 14 amino acids. The germline V and J ends were trimmed by 6 bases and 1 base, with 10 bases remaining between them. Per germline, CDR1 SGHNT and CDR2 YYREEE (reference sequence). CDR3 protein: CASTPGQNTGELFF. As DNA, the CDR3 is TGTGCCAGCACCCCGGGACAGAACACCGGGGAGCTGTTTTTT.

This sequence joins TRBV16 and TRBJ2-7; D gene unclear. The CDR3 length is 16 residues. CDR1 is KGHSY, CDR2 FQNENV, per germline. The V and J ends lost 0 bases and 4 bases respectively, with 16 bases between them. The CDR3 loop is CASSQSSRSKLYEQYF. CDR3 coding DNA: TGTGCCAGCAGCCAATCTAGCAGGTCAAAGCTTTACGAGCAGTACTTC.

This chain joins TRBV28 and TRBJ2-7, with 7 bases matching TRBD2. The germline V gene has CDR1 MDHEN and CDR2 SYDVKM. V gave up 1 base and J gave up 4 bases; unmatched junction bases: 10. CDR3 size: 16 residues. The CDR3 DNA sequence: TGTGCCAGCAGTTTATTCCGGGCTAGCGGAAAGTACGAGCAGTACTTC. Translated, it gives CASSLFRASGKYEQYF. The whole variable domain, filled in from reference TRBV28 and TRBJ2-7, reads DVKVTQSSRYLVKRTGEKVFLECVQDMDHENMFWYRQDPGLGLRLIYFSYDVKMKEKGDIPEGYSVSREKKERFSLILESASTNQTSMYLCASSLFRASGKYEQYFGPGTRLTVT.

This chain uses TRBV27 with TRBJ1-1; no clear D. The CDR3 sequence is 12 residues long. Germline V gene data show CDR1 as MNHEY and CDR2 as SMNVEV (reference sequence). Between the trimmed V and J ends, which lost 6 bases and 8 bases, there was a span of 13 bases. CDR3: CASSTLAGEAFF. The CDR3, as DNA: TGTGCCAGCAGCACCTTAGCCGGGGAAGCTTTCTTT.

J is TRBJ2-2 and V is TRBV9, with 11 bases fitting TRBD2. In germline, CDR1 is SGDLS, CDR2 YYNGEE. This CDR3 has 20 amino acids. V shed 0 bases and J 0 bases; nucleotides not matched to a gene: 10. The CDR3 protein is CASSVASGLAGGPNTGELFF. CDR3 nucleotide sequence: TGTGCCAGCAGCGTAGCGTCGGGGCTAGCGGGAGGTCCGAACACCGGGGAGCTGTTTTTT.

The chain is built from TRBV6-1 and TRBJ2-5; 7 bases are a match to TRBD1. CDR1 and CDR2 from the germline V gene are MNHNS and SASEGT. This CDR3 spans 14 amino acids. V lost 5 bases to trimming and J lost 4 bases; unmatched junction nucleotides: 7. CDR3 residues: CASSQTGWGETQYF. DNA for the CDR3: TGTGCCAGCAGTCAGACAGGGTGGGGAGAGACCCAGTACTTC.

The rearrangement uses TRBV6-6 and TRBJ1-1, with D unclear. The ends were cut back, 4 bases at V and 4 bases at J, with 16 bases in the middle. This CDR3 contains 15 residues. Looked up from germline, CDR1 is MNHNY and CDR2 is SVGAGI (reference sequence). In nucleotides, the CDR3 is TGTGCCAGCAGTTCCCCCGGATCGGGAGGCACTGAAGCTTTCTTT. Protein sequence: CASSSPGSGGTEAFF.

The chain joins TRBV7-9 to TRBJ1-2; D uncertain. V was cut by 8 bases and J by 4 bases, with 23 bases left in between. This CDR3 is 16 amino acids long. Looked up from germline, CDR1 is SEHNR and CDR2 is FQNEAQ (reference sequence). In DNA, the CDR3 is TGTGCCAGCGCATTCCTAGGCTCGCGGGGTGGCTATGGCTACACCTTC. Encoded protein: CASAFLGSRGGYGYTF. The complete variable domain, with remaining parts taken from reference TRBV7-9 and TRBJ1-2, reads DTGVSQNPRHKITKRGQNVTFRCDPISEHNRLYWYRQTLGQGPEFLTYFQNEAQLEKSRLLSDRFSAERPKGSFSTLEIQRTEQGDSAMYLCASAFLGSRGGYGYTFGSGTRLTVV.

This rearrangement joins TRBV7-3 to TRBJ2-1; 9 bases line up with TRBD1. The CDR3 is 20 amino acids. J gave up 1 base and V 4 bases, and 17 bases lay outside the gene matches. Germline CDR1 reads SGHTA; CDR2 reads FQGTGA. The CDR3 protein is CASSSGPSRTGTGSYNEQFF. The CDR3 DNA reads TGTGCCAGCAGCTCAGGCCCCAGCCGTACCGGGACAGGGTCCTACAATGAGCAGTTCTTC.

The chain has TRBV10-3 and TRBJ2-3; TRBD1 aligns across 7 bases. This CDR3 spans 15 amino acids. J gave up 4 bases and V 3 bases, and 7 bases lay outside the gene matches. Germline values: CDR1 ENHRY, CDR2 SYGVKD. The CDR3 is CAISERGREADTQYF. CDR3 nucleotides: TGTGCCATCAGTGAAAGGGGGCGCGAGGCAGATACGCAGTATTTT.

The J gene is TRBJ2-2, the V gene TRBV10-3, with D tentatively TRBD2 (5 bases). V lost 3 bases to trimming and J lost 5 bases, with 10 bases between them. CDR1 is ENHRY and CDR2 is SYGVKD in the germline V gene. The CDR3 extends over 14 amino acids. The CDR3: CAISERTGTGELFF. The CDR3 DNA reads TGTGCCATCAGTGAAAGGACGGGAACCGGGGAGCTGTTTTTT.

This chain links TRBV7-9 with TRBJ2-3; 7 bases fit TRBD1. CDR1 is SEHNR and CDR2 is FQNEAQ in the germline V gene (reference sequence). Unmatched junction bases numbered 14, after V lost 4 bases and J lost 4 bases. This CDR3 comprises 17 residues. The CDR3 nucleotides read TGTGCCAGCAGCTCCTCACAGGGGCGGAGATCGGCAGATACGCAGTATTTT. Translation gives CASSSSQGRRSADTQYF.

The CDR3 protein is CASSLYSQGTEAFF. The CDR3 DNA reads as TGTGCCAGCAGCTTGTATTCCCAGGGCACTGAAGCTTTCTTT. The chain recombines TRBV11-2 with TRBJ1-1; D may be TRBD1 (5 bases). V was shortened by 3 bases and J by 4 bases, with 12 bases between the two germline ends. The CDR3 length is 14 residues. Germline values: CDR1 SGHAT, CDR2 FQNNGV. Based on the CDR3 plus reference TRBV11-2 and TRBJ1-1, the full variable domain is EAGVAQSPRYKIIEKRQSVAFWCNPISGHATLYWYQQILGQGPKLLIQFQNNGVVDDSQLPKDRFSAERLKGVDSTLKIQPAKLEDSAVYLCASSLYSQGTEAFFGQGTRLTVV.

The V call is TRBV30, the J call TRBJ2-7, with 12 bases identical to TRBD1. Trimming cost V 3 bases and J 7 bases; bases outside gene matches: 7. The CDR3 spans 14 residues. The germline V gene has CDR1 GTSNPN and CDR2 SVGIG (reference sequence). The CDR3 spells CAWSKGQGASEQYF. CDR3 nucleotide sequence: TGTGCCTGGAGCAAGGGACAGGGGGCGAGTGAGCAGTACTTC.

V usage is TRBV5-4 and J usage is TRBJ2-5, with 10 bases aligning to TRBD2. There are 14 residues in the CDR3. The ends lost 5 bases at V and 5 bases at J; junction bases unmatched: 6. The germline CDR1 and CDR2 sequences are SGHNT and YYREEE (reference sequence). The CDR3, as DNA: TGTGCCAGCAGGGAGCGGGAGGGATCGGAGACCCAGTACTTC. Its translation: CASREREGSETQYF.

The rearrangement links TRBV5-1 to TRBJ1-4; D perhaps matches TRBD1 (5 bases). CDR3 length equals 15 residues. The V end was cut by 0 bases, the J end by 2 bases, with 8 bases between. Germline lookup yields CDR1 SGHRS and CDR2 YFSETQ. The CDR3: CASSLGQGTNEKLFF. CDR3 sequence (DNA): TGCGCCAGCAGCTTGGGGCAGGGTACTAATGAAAAACTGTTTTTT.